The table lists the clone carrying this T cell receptor beta chain with a count of one. These data originate in a study of blood T cell repertoires in COVID-19. Study background: There were acute and convalescent COVID-19 samples, and they came from the United States, Italy and Spain. PBMCs, B-cell-depleted T cells, or T cells provided the cDNA or gDNA that made up the material.

Source study methods: Researchers report that nucleated cell counts were estimated from reference gene primer amplification. The method was immunoSEQ multiplex PCR; TCRdb's version includes in-frame clones alone and lacks a portion of them. V and J calls and clone size are those listed in that table; D and trimming were worked out from the DNA. This table has 50,000 to 70,000 clones, 75% to 80% appearing once. Sequences were obtained from peripheral blood. The sequence derives from a man between 45 and 60 years old with active or convalescent COVID-19.

The CDR3 DNA is TGTGCCAGCAGTGAACTAGCGGGAGAGAATTTTTACGAGCAGTACTTC. This gives the protein CASSELAGENFYEQYF. The chain employs TRBV6-1 and TRBJ2-7, with 10 positions matching TRBD2. Germline CDR1 reads MNHNS; CDR2 reads SASEGT. The junction had 8 bases not matched to a gene; V was cut back by 2 bases and J by 4 bases. This CDR3 is built from 16 residues.